Listed below are T cell receptor beta chains from one sample, sequenced in a study of human T cells and chemical hapten exposure. TCRdb analysed the RACE reads with MiXCR anew, one entry per CDR3 protein. The repertoire includes around 130,000 distinct CDR3 sequences, about 10% of them detected once, and approximately 2.5% sits in the top ten. The sequencing used whole blood, collected in connection with sensitization to the hapten diphenylcyclopropenone (DPC). These receptors were obtained from a woman aged 45-65 years with alopecia areata. Some clones in this sample may be carry-over from other donors' samples. CDR3s leave out the opening cysteine and the closing phenylalanine or tryptophan. D genes are given only for firm matches.

TRBJ2-3,NA,TRBV9,ASSVATRTDTQY
TRBJ1-1,NA,TRBV10-2,ASSQGCFTEAF
TRBJ2-1,TRBD1,TRBV20-1,SATTGGNEQF
TRBJ1-5,NA,TRBV5-6,ASSLGGTQPQH
TRBJ1-1,TRBD1,TRBV10-3,AISEGDSKPNTEAF
TRBJ2-1,NA,TRBV28,ASSLGQSQNYEQF
TRBJ1-5,TRBD1,TRBV2,ASSENRGQEPQH
TRBJ2-1,TRBD2,TRBV20-1,RAGTSAYNEQF
TRBJ2-7,NA,TRBV10-3,AISEVSYEQY
TRBJ1-1,NA,TRBV29-1,SVAGVNTEAF
TRBJ2-5,NA,TRBV3-1,ASSPGLIQETQY
TRBJ2-3,TRBD1,TRBV7-2,ASSFQGATSTDTQY
TRBJ2-7,TRBD2,TRBV20-1,SAKTSGRALDEQY
TRBJ1-1,NA,TRBV12-3/TRBV12-4,ATTTPGGANTEAF
TRBJ2-7,NA,TRBV28,ASSLGLGNSYEQY
TRBJ2-5,NA,TRBV7-2,ASSLAIGFWETQY
TRBJ2-7,TRBD1,TRBV12-3/TRBV12-4,ASSRDRPYEQY
TRBJ2-7,NA,TRBV7-8,ASSAQQRAYEQY
TRBJ2-7,TRBD2,TRBV29-1,SVVRGGAYYEQY
TRBJ2-1,TRBD2,TRBV27,ASTFSGGAFYGAEQF
TRBJ1-5,NA,TRBV15,ATGGRGNQPQH
TRBJ2-1,NA,TRBV6-5,ASSYVSGVNEQF
TRBJ1-1,NA,TRBV7-2,ASSLVPGDTEAF
TRBJ2-3,TRBD2,TRBV5-1,ASSSIGGGTDTQY
TRBJ2-3,NA,TRBV24-1,ATSGGSTDTQY
TRBJ1-5,NA,TRBV7-2,ASSFLGAAGNQPQH
TRBJ2-1,TRBD2,TRBV14,ASSPGLASYYNEQF
TRBJ1-4,TRBD1,TRBV29-1,SVDPGTGGEKLF
TRBJ1-1,NA,TRBV29-1,SGGGRNTEAF
TRBJ2-7,NA,TRBV29-1,SAEGPSYEQY
TRBJ2-7,NA,TRBV3-1,ASSQDHRGEQY
TRBJ1-5,NA,TRBV20-1,SARGVENQH
TRBJ2-5,NA,TRBV12-3/TRBV12-4,ASSFPGVETQY
TRBJ2-6,NA,TRBV21-1,ASARFESGANVLT
TRBJ1-2,TRBD1,TRBV5-1,ASRTGGYGYT
TRBJ2-1,NA,TRBV2,ASSVRGPPYNEQF
TRBJ1-1,NA,TRBV20-1,SARSGQSKNTEAF
TRBJ2-3,NA,TRBV29-1,SVWGPDTQY
TRBJ2-3,NA,TRBV20-1,SARRTATDTQY
TRBJ2-7,TRBD1,TRBV20-1,SAGTGYEQY
TRBJ1-1,NA,TRBV12-2,ASRLGRGAHTEAF
TRBJ2-5,TRBD2,TRBV6-5,ASRNSGTGETQY
TRBJ2-1,NA,TRBV6-2/TRBV6-3,ASSYSITVSDRDEQF